The 10 T cell receptor beta chains below all came from one sample that was sequenced in a study of blood T cell repertoires in COVID-19. Clones were sequenced by immunoSEQ multiplex PCR, and TCRdb holds only the in-frame ones, with some missing. This table has some 300,000 clones, around 89% appearing once. The material sequenced was peripheral blood. The receptors originated from a woman aged 25 to 39 who had recovered from COVID-19.

This chain links TRBV19 with TRBJ2-7; D remains ambiguous. Trimming shortened V by 6 bases and J by 3 bases, and 15 bases separated the two germline ends. CDR3 length equals 14 residues. From germline, CDR1 is LNHDA and CDR2 SQIVND (reference sequence). This chain's CDR3 is CASSPADSGYEQYF. The CDR3, as DNA: TGTGCCAGTAGCCCCGCAGATTCAGGCTACGAGCAGTACTTC. The entire variable domain, with the rest obtained from reference TRBV19 and TRBJ2-7, is as follows: DGGITQSPKYLFRKEGQNVTLSCEQNLNHDAMYWYRQDPGQGLRLIYYSQIVNDFQKGDIAEGYSVSREKKESFPLTVTSAQKNPTAFYLCASSPADSGYEQYFGPGTRLTVT.

The chain links TRBV6-4 to TRBJ2-3; perhaps TRBD2 as D (6 bases). Germline V gene lookup returns CDR1 MRHNA and CDR2 SNTAGT. V was clipped by 6 bases and J by 1 base, with 14 bases between them. This CDR3 is built from 15 residues. As DNA, the CDR3 is TGTGCCAGCAGGGAGACTAGTATCCGCACAGATACGCAGTATTTT. Amino acids: CASRETSIRTDTQYF.

Written as DNA, the CDR3 is TGTGCCAGTAGTATGCAGGGAGGGGGTGAAGCTTTCTTT. This codes for CASSMQGGGEAFF. The rearrangement joins TRBV19 to TRBJ1-1, with a weak D call TRBD1 (6 bases). Germline V gives CDR1 LNHDA, CDR2 SQIVND (reference sequence). Trimming removed 3 bases from V and 7 bases from J, with 12 bases in between. The CDR3 is 13 amino acids.

This chain connects TRBV24-1 to TRBJ2-3, with D perhaps matching TRBD2 (6 bases). Germline CDR1 KGHDR, CDR2 SFDVKD. V lost 7 bases, J lost 5 bases, and 15 bases lay in between. The CDR3 is 14 amino acids. In DNA form, the CDR3 reads TGTGCCACCAGCACATTGACCGGGGGAGATACGCAGTATTTT. Its protein product is CATSTLTGGDTQYF.

The V gene is TRBV5-8, the J gene TRBJ1-5, with 7 bases aligning to TRBD1. With 7 bases clipped from V and 2 bases from J, the junction kept 6 bases outside the gene matches. This CDR3 has 14 amino acids. CDR1 SGHTS and CDR2 YDEGEE come from the germline V gene. In nucleotides, the CDR3 is TGTGCCAGCGGGAAGGGGGCCGGCAATCAGCCCCAGCATTTT. Its protein product is CASGKGAGNQPQHF. The whole variable domain, remainder taken from reference TRBV5-8 and TRBJ1-5, is EAGVTQSPTHLIKTRGQQATLRCSPISGHTSVYWYQQALGLGLQFLLWYDEGEERNRGNFPPRFSGRQFPNYSSELNVNALELEDSALYLCASGKGAGNQPQHFGDGTRLSIL.

The chain has TRBV6-5 and TRBJ2-5, with no clear D. The germline V and J ends were trimmed by 0 bases and 7 bases, with 3 bases remaining between them. This CDR3 contains 11 residues. Germline V gene sequence: CDR1 MNHEY, CDR2 SVGAGI. The CDR3: CASSYSRTQYF. CDR3 DNA: TGTGCCAGCAGTTACTCGAGGACCCAGTACTTC.

V is TRBV5-4 and J is TRBJ1-2; D not resolved. In germline, CDR1 is SGHNT, CDR2 YYREEE (reference sequence). CDR3 size: 14 residues. V dropped 3 bases and J dropped 7 bases, with 16 bases sitting between them. The CDR3 sequence is CASSSYGVSFGYTF. In DNA form, the CDR3 reads TGTGCCAGCAGCTCTTACGGGGTCTCCTTTGGCTACACCTTC. Supplemented by reference TRBV5-4 and TRBJ1-2, the full variable domain reads ETGVTQSPTHLIKTRGQQVTLRCSSQSGHNTVSWYQQALGQGPQFIFQYYREEENGRGNFPPRFSGLQFPNYSSELNVNALELDDSALYLCASSSYGVSFGYTFGSGTRLTVV.

J is TRBJ2-5 and V is TRBV5-8; D remains unclear. Between the trimmed V and J ends, which lost 0 bases and 7 bases, there was a span of 7 bases. There are 12 residues in the CDR3. CDR1 and CDR2 (germline): SGHTS, YDEGEE. This CDR3 reads CASSLDRGTQYF. The CDR3 DNA reads TGTGCCAGCAGCTTGGATCGCGGGACCCAGTACTTC.

V gene TRBV15 combines with J gene TRBJ1-2; no reliable D call. The V gene lost 3 bases and the J gene lost 8 bases, with 10 bases spanning the gap. The germline V gene encodes CDR1 LNHNV and CDR2 YYDKDF (reference sequence). The CDR3 spans 12 residues. The CDR3 nucleotides read TGTGCCACCAGCAGCCCTTATTTAGGCTACACCTTC. Its protein product is CATSSPYLGYTF.

In regard to this clone: Other DNA sequences within the sample encode an identical CDR3. The gene calls are TRBV28 and TRBJ1-1, with no clear D. The CDR3 runs 14 residues. The V and J ends lost 5 bases and 0 bases respectively, with 10 bases between them. The germline V gene encodes CDR1 MDHEN and CDR2 SYDVKM. The CDR3 reads CASSLPGVNTEAFF. As DNA, the CDR3 is TGTGCCAGCAGTCTGCCCGGAGTGAACACTGAAGCTTTCTTT.